The 19 T cell receptor beta chains reported below all come from one sample, sequenced in a study of T-cell reconstitution after alpha-beta-depleted transplantation in children. Unique molecular identifiers featured in how the TCRbeta library was prepared. One entry per CDR3 protein, called by TCRdb with MiXCR from the PCR reads. Altogether about 420,000 distinct CDR3 sequences are present, about a sixth being singletons, with the ten largest covering roughly 27%. Source: PBMCs, mostly from graft donor cells, taken 360 days after TCRalphabeta/CD19-depleted stem cell transplant. These receptors were collected from a boy less than two years old who had a stem cell transplant for Wiskott-Aldrich syndrome, so the T cells may come from the graft donor.

The V and J genes are TRBV12-3 or TRBV12-4 and TRBJ2-2, with D perhaps TRBD2 (6 bases). This CDR3 is 16 amino acids long. Trimming pared 6 bases from V and 4 bases from J, leaving 18 bases between. As DNA, the CDR3 is TGTGCCAGCAGCCCTCAACTAGCCTCGGGCACCGGGGAGCTGTTTTTT. Translation gives CASSPQLASGTGELFF.

The chain is built from TRBV6-6 and TRBJ1-1; no clear D. The length of the CDR3 is 12 residues. Looked up from germline, CDR1 is MNHNY and CDR2 is SVGAGI (reference sequence). Trimming left V 5 bases short and J 6 bases short, with 10 bases between. The CDR3 spells CASSRKFAEAFF. The CDR3 region has the DNA TGTGCCAGCAGTCGAAAGTTCGCTGAAGCTTTCTTT.

The J gene is TRBJ2-5, the V gene TRBV11-2; possibly TRBD1 for D (5 bases). V was pared by 1 base and J by 0 bases, with 15 bases between. The CDR3 sequence is 17 residues long. CDR1 is SGHAT, CDR2 FQNNGV, per germline. CDR3 sequence reads: CASSLVVARAYQETQYF. In nucleotides, the CDR3 is TGTGCCAGCAGCTTAGTAGTAGCCAGGGCGTACCAAGAGACCCAGTACTTC.

The chain joins TRBV11-2 to TRBJ2-5; D might be TRBD1 (5 bases). Germline V lookup: CDR1 SGHAT, CDR2 FQNNGV. V was trimmed by 5 bases and J by 1 base, leaving 11 bases between them. This CDR3 has 14 amino acids. CDR3 protein: CASSPRQFQETQYF. CDR3 bases: TGTGCCAGCAGCCCCCGACAGTTCCAAGAGACCCAGTACTTC.

The chain is built from TRBV5-1 and TRBJ2-1; the D is unclear. Trimming pared 0 bases from V and 7 bases from J, leaving 14 bases between. This CDR3 contains 15 residues. Looked up from germline, CDR1 is SGHRS and CDR2 is YFSETQ. CDR3 loop: CASSLVVANANEQFF. CDR3 bases: TGCGCCAGCAGCTTGGTCGTGGCAAATGCAAATGAGCAGTTCTTC.

This clonotype was seen only a few times. The V call is TRBV29-1, the J call TRBJ2-7; 10 bases are a match to TRBD1. Germline V lookup: CDR1 SQVTM, CDR2 ANQGSEA. The V and J ends lost 7 bases and 5 bases, in that order; junction bases with no gene match: 11. This CDR3 has 14 amino acids. As DNA, the CDR3 is TGCAGCGCCTCCCGACAGGGGGCGAGCCACGAGCAGTACTTC. Protein sequence: CSASRQGASHEQYF.

This clonotype was seen more than once but under ten times. The CDR3 DNA follows: TGTGCCAGCAGTTTTTGGGGGGAGCAGTTCTTC. Protein: CASSFWGEQFF. V gene TRBV12-3 or TRBV12-4 combines with J gene TRBJ2-1; D possibly matches TRBD1 or TRBD2 (5 bases each). The CDR3 loop spans 11 amino acids. V was shortened by 3 bases and J by 10 bases, with 7 bases between the two germline ends.

In its sample, this clonotype was seen a few times. This chain joins TRBV29-1 and TRBJ2-3, with 7 positions matching TRBD1. This CDR3 contains 14 residues. Trimming removed 6 bases from V and 5 bases from J; junction bases left unmatched: 11. Germline lookup yields CDR1 SQVTM and CDR2 ANQGSEA. CDR3 sequence (DNA): TGCAGCGTACCCAACAGGGGTATTGTAGATACGCAGTATTTT. Translating gives CSVPNRGIVDTQYF.

A few counts support this clonotype. The chain has TRBV2 and TRBJ2-4; 7 bases fit TRBD2. V shed 1 base and J 1 base; nucleotides not matched to a gene: 4. The CDR3 totals 16 residues. The germline CDR1 and CDR2 sequences are SNHLY and FYNNEI. CDR3 in amino acids: CASSEGREGAKNIQYF. DNA for the CDR3: TGTGCCAGCAGTGAAGGCAGGGAGGGGGCCAAAAACATTCAGTACTTC.

The chain combines TRBV4-2 with TRBJ2-3; tentative D call: TRBD2 (6 bases). V was trimmed by 0 bases and J by 2 bases, leaving 12 bases between them. This CDR3 has 16 residues. CDR1 is LGHNA and CDR2 is YNFKEQ in the germline V gene. The CDR3, as DNA: TGTGCCAGCAGCCAAGATTGGGGACTTCTCACAGATACGCAGTATTTT. It codes for CASSQDWGLLTDTQYF.

This sequence joins TRBV9 and TRBJ2-1; D uncertain. V was trimmed by 0 bases and J by 0 bases, leaving 13 bases between them. From germline, CDR1 is SGDLS and CDR2 YYNGEE. The CDR3 consists of 17 residues. This CDR3 reads CASSVGPPPSSYNEQFF. The CDR3 nucleotides are TGTGCCAGCAGCGTAGGTCCCCCTCCGAGCTCCTACAATGAGCAGTTCTTC.

This clonotype turned up a few times. V is TRBV12-3 or TRBV12-4 and J is TRBJ1-6; the D is unclear. Trimming removed 4 bases from V and 4 bases from J, with 5 bases in between. This CDR3 has 13 amino acids. The CDR3 DNA is TGTGCCAGCAGTTCGGAATATAATTCACCCCTCCACTTT. Its translation is CASSSEYNSPLHF.

This chain joins TRBV12-3 or TRBV12-4 and TRBJ2-2, with 14 bases fitting TRBD2. The CDR3 runs 16 residues. V lost 7 bases to trimming and J lost 4 bases; unmatched junction nucleotides: 5. The CDR3 loop reads CASIRTSGRTTGELFF. CDR3 coding DNA: TGTGCCAGCATCCGGACTAGCGGGAGGACCACCGGGGAGCTGTTTTTT.

The chain uses TRBV5-6 and TRBJ2-3; 9 bases are shared with TRBD2. CDR3 length: 15 amino acids. Germline CDR1 reads SGHDT; CDR2 reads YYEEEE. J was trimmed by 6 bases and V by 5 bases; bases with no gene match: 10. CDR3 in amino acids: CASSSGSWWEDTQYF. The DNA of the CDR3 is TGTGCCAGCAGTAGCGGGAGCTGGTGGGAGGATACGCAGTATTTT. Full variable domain (remainder filled in from reference TRBV5-6 and TRBJ2-3): DAGVTQSPTHLIKTRGQQVTLRCSPKSGHDTVSWYQQALGQGPQFIFQYYEEEERQRGNFPDRFSGHQFPNYSSELNVNALLLGDSALYLCASSSGSWWEDTQYFGPGTRLTVL.

Only a few counts were recorded for this clonotype. The chain recombines TRBV5-1 with TRBJ2-1, with 8 bases aligning to TRBD1. CDR3 length equals 16 residues. Germline V CDR1 and CDR2: SGHRS, YFSETQ. Trimming removed 4 bases from V and 6 bases from J; junction bases left unmatched: 12. This CDR3 reads CASSDWTGWSGNEQFF. The CDR3 nucleotides are TGCGCCAGCAGCGATTGGACAGGGTGGTCGGGCAATGAGCAGTTCTTC.

This clonotype was recorded at least ten times. The chain joins TRBV18 to TRBJ2-3; D is unclear. This CDR3 has 12 amino acids. The V end lost 4 bases, the J end lost 2 bases, and 4 bases lay between the germline ends. Germline V CDR1 and CDR2: KGHSH, LQKENI. CDR3 region: CASSLYTDTQYF. The CDR3 DNA sequence: TGTGCCAGCTCACTATACACAGATACGCAGTATTTT.

This clonotype was observed a few times. This sequence joins TRBV11-1 and TRBJ2-1; 11 bases line up with TRBD2. The CDR3 sequence is 18 residues long. Per germline, CDR1 SGHAT and CDR2 FQDESV (reference sequence). After removal of 1 base from V and 8 bases from J, the junction contained 13 bases not matched to a gene. DNA of the CDR3: TGTGCCAGCAGCTTAGGGAGCCTAGCGGGAGGACCTTGGGATGAGCAGTTCTTC. Amino acid sequence: CASSLGSLAGGPWDEQFF.

The chain combines TRBV20-1 with TRBJ1-1; no reliable D call. The CDR3 consists of 11 residues. Deletions cut 6 bases from V and 3 bases from J, with 8 bases between. CDR1 and CDR2 (germline): DFQATT, SNEGSKA (reference sequence). The CDR3 sequence: CSASSYTEAFF. The CDR3 coding sequence is TGCAGTGCCAGCAGCTACACTGAAGCTTTCTTT.

V gene TRBV5-1 combines with J gene TRBJ2-1; D may be TRBD2 (5 bases). Trimming cost V 2 bases and J 0 bases, with 12 bases left between them. The CDR3 has 16 residues. CDR1 and CDR2 from the germline V gene are SGHRS and YFSETQ. The chain's CDR3 is CASSLERSYSYNEQFF. For the CDR3, the DNA is TGCGCCAGCAGCTTAGAGCGGAGCTACTCCTACAATGAGCAGTTCTTC.